This T cell receptor beta chain was identified during a study of cytomegalovirus exposure and HLA in healthy donors. General observations from the study: There were some V segments, including TRBV6-2 and TRBV6-3, excluded as indistinguishable. While the bulk of TCR sequences proved rare, some public TCRs turned up in many donors.

As regards this clone: What it binds is not known.

This PCR relied on a set of 60 Vbeta primers and 13 Jbeta primers. This table comes from immunoSEQ multiplex PCR, and its TCRdb copy is limited to in-frame clones, with some not included. The table includes over 140,000 clones, about 80% detected once. With V trimmed by 11 bases and J by 4 bases, 8 bases remained unmatched. The V gene's germline CDR1 is MDHEN and CDR2 SYDVKM. The CDR3 loop spans 14 amino acids. The donors gave bone marrow, and they were healthy. Material for sequencing was PBMCs. The receptor was derived from a man aged 25 to 45 in good health and CMV-seropositive. The chain couples TRBV28 to TRBJ2-3; 11 nucleotides agree with TRBD1. This CDR3 is CAYRDRGRSDTQYF. In DNA form, the CDR3 reads TGTGCCTACCGGGACAGGGGGAGGTCAGATACGCAGTATTTT.